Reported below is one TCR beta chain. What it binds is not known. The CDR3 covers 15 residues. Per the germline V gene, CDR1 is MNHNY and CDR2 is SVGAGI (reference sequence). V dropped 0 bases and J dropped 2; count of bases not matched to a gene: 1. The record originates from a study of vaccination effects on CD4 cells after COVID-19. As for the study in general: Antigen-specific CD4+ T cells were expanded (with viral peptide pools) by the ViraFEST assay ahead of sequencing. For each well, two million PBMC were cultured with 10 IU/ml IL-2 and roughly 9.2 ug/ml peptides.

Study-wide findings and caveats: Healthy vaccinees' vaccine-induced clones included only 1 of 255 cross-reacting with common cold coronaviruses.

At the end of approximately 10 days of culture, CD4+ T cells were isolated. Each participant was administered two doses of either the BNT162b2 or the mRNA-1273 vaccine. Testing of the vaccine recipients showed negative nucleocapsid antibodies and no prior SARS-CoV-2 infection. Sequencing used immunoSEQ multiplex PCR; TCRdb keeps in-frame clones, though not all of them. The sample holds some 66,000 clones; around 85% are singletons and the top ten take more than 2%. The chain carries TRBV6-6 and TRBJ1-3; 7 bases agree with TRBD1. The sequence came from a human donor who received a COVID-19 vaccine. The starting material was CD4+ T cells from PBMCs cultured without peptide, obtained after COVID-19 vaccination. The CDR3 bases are TGTGCCAGCAGTTACTCGACAGGGACTGGAAACACCATATATTTT. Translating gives CASSYSTGTGNTIYF.